Below are 21 T cell receptor beta chains sequenced from a single sample in a study of cytomegalovirus exposure and HLA in healthy donors. Here immunoSEQ multiplex PCR was the method, and the copy in TCRdb shows in-frame clones only, minus some. The sample lists approximately 180,000 clones; approximately 89% were seen once. The sequenced material came from PBMCs. These receptor sequences come from a young man in good health and CMV-seropositive.

The CDR3 sequence: CASSQTTSGSYNEQFF. DNA of the CDR3: TGCGCCAGCAGCCAGACGACTAGCGGGAGCTACAATGAGCAGTTCTTC. This chain links TRBV4-3 with TRBJ2-1, with TRBD2 matching over 12 bases. Unmatched junction bases numbered 3, after V lost 3 bases and J lost 3 bases. The CDR3 is 16 amino acids. Per the germline V gene, CDR1 is LGHNA and CDR2 is YSLEER.

The chain combines TRBV7-9 with TRBJ1-4, with TRBD1 identical over 8 bases. Germline V gene data show CDR1 as SEHNR and CDR2 as FQNEAQ (reference sequence). Losses at the gene ends were 5 bases for V and 5 bases for J; bases not matched to a gene: 4. The CDR3 sequence is 14 residues long. In nucleotides, the CDR3 is TGTGCCAGCAGCGCTCAGGGGGCGAATGAAAAACTGTTTTTT. This sequence encodes CASSAQGANEKLFF.

This chain links TRBV7-3 with TRBJ2-1; a possible D gene is TRBD2 (6 bases). The CDR3 runs 14 residues. Germline V gene sequence: CDR1 SGHTA, CDR2 FQGTGA. Trimming took 6 bases from V and 4 from J, leaving 13 bases between them. CDR3 amino acids: CASSVGRSYNEQFF. CDR3 DNA: TGTGCCAGCAGTGTCGGGAGAAGTTACAATGAGCAGTTCTTC.

This clone was found a few times. A junction boundary mismatches the germline segment, possibly from a read error. V and J are TRBV4-2 and TRBJ2-7; D unclear. There are 10 residues in the CDR3. Germline loops: CDR1 LGHNA, CDR2 YNFKEQ. The CDR3 here is CASSQDRPGF. As DNA, the CDR3 is TGTGCCAGCAGCCAAGACAGGCCTGGGTTC.

The chain recombines TRBV15 with TRBJ1-5; no clear D gene. Germline CDR1 reads LNHNV; CDR2 reads YYDKDF (reference sequence). CDR3 length equals 15 residues. The V end was cut by 1 base, the J end by 0 bases, with 7 bases between. In DNA form, the CDR3 reads TGTGCCACCAGCAGAGGAGAATATAGCAATCAGCCCCAGCATTTT. Its translation is CATSRGEYSNQPQHF.

The chain links TRBV18 to TRBJ2-6, with a tentative D call TRBD2 (7 bases). V lost 3 bases and J 0 bases, leaving 15 bases between the germline ends. The CDR3 length is 18 residues. Germline CDR1 KGHSH, CDR2 LQKENI. The CDR3 sequence: CASSPWLGGDSGANVLTF. The CDR3 DNA is TGTGCCAGCTCACCTTGGCTAGGGGGGGACTCTGGGGCCAACGTCCTGACTTTC.

This chain uses TRBV5-1 with TRBJ2-1; 7 bases are shared with TRBD2. There are 18 residues in the CDR3. Trimming took 0 bases from V and 1 from J; bases not matched to a gene: 10. The germline V gene has CDR1 SGHRS and CDR2 YFSETQ. CDR3 protein: CASSLGERGFTSYNEQFF. Written as DNA, the CDR3 is TGCGCCAGCAGCTTGGGGGAGCGGGGTTTCACTTCCTACAATGAGCAGTTCTTC.

The V gene is TRBV7-9, the J gene TRBJ2-3; 8 nucleotides match TRBD2. CDR3 length: 18 amino acids. V was pared by 1 base and J by 6 bases, with 15 bases of the junction left unmatched. The germline V gene encodes CDR1 SEHNR and CDR2 FQNEAQ (reference sequence). The CDR3 here is CASSLGSTGRAVADTQYF. DNA of the CDR3: TGTGCCAGCAGCTTAGGATCGACCGGGAGGGCGGTTGCGGATACGCAGTATTTT.

This clone was observed a single time. The V gene is TRBV7-2, the J gene TRBJ2-7; a possible D gene is TRBD2 (5 bases). This CDR3 has 13 amino acids. V was clipped by 6 bases and J by 2 bases, with 11 bases between them. CDR1 is SGHTA and CDR2 is FQGNSA in the germline V gene. CDR3 bases: TGTGCCAGCAGACCCGGGAACCCCTACGAGCAGTACTTC. Translation gives CASRPGNPYEQYF.

The J gene is TRBJ2-1, the V gene TRBV19; D ambiguous. CDR1 LNHDA and CDR2 SQIVND come from the germline V gene (reference sequence). V lost 0 bases to trimming and J lost 9 bases, with 6 bases between them. The CDR3 spans 12 residues. Here the CDR3 reads CASSIERTEQFF. As DNA, the CDR3 is TGTGCCAGTAGTATAGAGCGCACTGAGCAGTTCTTC.

This clone came up once. V and J are TRBV28 and TRBJ2-7, with 7 bases lining up with TRBD2. CDR1 is MDHEN, CDR2 SYDVKM, per germline. The CDR3 is made up of 15 amino acids. V trimming: 6 bases; J trimming: 0 bases; junction bases outside the gene matches: 8. The CDR3: CASRLRDYHSYEQYF. In nucleotides, the CDR3 is TGTGCCAGCAGACTCCGGGACTACCACTCCTACGAGCAGTACTTC.

This clone was detected a few times. This sequence joins TRBV4-1 and TRBJ1-2; 8 bases are shared with TRBD1. The CDR3 length is 12 residues. V was clipped by 4 bases and J by 10 bases; unmatched bases: 5. Germline lookup yields CDR1 MGHRA and CDR2 YSYEKL. For the CDR3, the DNA is TGCGCCAGCAGCCTGACAGGGGATGACTACACCTTC. Amino acid sequence: CASSLTGDDYTF.

The chain is built from TRBV2 and TRBJ2-3; TRBD2 agrees at 8 bases. CDR3 size: 16 residues. Germline V gives CDR1 SNHLY, CDR2 FYNNEI. The ends lost 5 bases at V and 3 bases at J; junction bases unmatched: 10. Here the CDR3 reads CASSTLGAGGTDTQYF. The CDR3 DNA is TGTGCCAGCAGTACCCTTGGGGCGGGAGGAACAGATACGCAGTATTTT.

This chain links TRBV6-5 with TRBJ2-5; 7 bases align to TRBD2. CDR1 is MNHEY, CDR2 SVGAGI, per germline. The ends lost 4 bases at V and 4 bases at J; junction bases unmatched: 9. This CDR3 spans 15 amino acids. The CDR3 spells CASSSQMGGGETQYF. DNA of the CDR3: TGTGCCAGCAGTTCCCAAATGGGGGGGGGAGAGACCCAGTACTTC.

This clone was detected once. The V call is TRBV2, the J call TRBJ2-3; 8 positions match TRBD2. The trim removed 9 bases at V and 4 bases at J, leaving 0 bases unmatched. In germline, CDR1 is SNHLY, CDR2 FYNNEI. CDR3 length equals 11 residues. CDR3 in amino acids: CARGLADTQYF. As DNA, the CDR3 is TGTGCCAGGGGACTAGCAGATACGCAGTATTTT.

J is TRBJ2-2 and V is TRBV5-6, with 10 bases lining up with TRBD2. The CDR3 extends over 17 amino acids. V lost 4 bases, J lost 1 base, and 7 bases stayed unmatched. Germline V gene lookup returns CDR1 SGHDT and CDR2 YYEEEE. CDR3 protein: CASSRTIAGGNTGELFF. CDR3 nucleotide sequence: TGTGCCAGCAGCCGAACCATAGCGGGAGGGAACACCGGGGAGCTGTTTTTT.

The chain has TRBV27 and TRBJ1-4; maybe TRBD1 (5 bases). CDR1 is MNHEY, CDR2 SMNVEV, per germline (reference sequence). V lost 5 bases and J 14 bases, leaving 18 bases between the germline ends. The CDR3 runs 13 residues. The CDR3 DNA is TGTGCCAGCAGTCGACCGACAGACTCGATCCTGTTTTTT. Translation: CASSRPTDSILFF. The full variable domain, with the rest looked up from reference TRBV27 and TRBJ1-4, is EAQVTQNPRYLITVTGKKLTVTCSQNMNHEYMSWYRQDPGLGLRQIYYSMNVEVTDKGDVPEGYKVSRKEKRNFPLILESPSPNQTSLYFCASSRPTDSILFFGSGTQLSVL.

The table lists this clone with a count of one. V gene TRBV5-1 combines with J gene TRBJ1-1; D gene unclear. Germline CDR1 SGHRS, CDR2 YFSETQ. V gave up 4 bases and J gave up 0 bases, with 7 bases separating them. The CDR3 covers 13 residues. CDR3 region: CASSLELNTEAFF. The CDR3 nucleotides read TGCGCCAGCAGCCTGGAGCTGAACACTGAAGCTTTCTTT. The full variable domain, completed using reference TRBV5-1 and TRBJ1-1, is KAGVTQTPRYLIKTRGQQVTLSCSPISGHRSVSWYQQTPGQGLQFLFEYFSETQRNKGNFPGRFSGRQFSNSRSEMNVSTLELGDSALYLCASSLELNTEAFFGQGTRLTVV.

The genes are TRBV5-8 and TRBJ2-7; 11 bases match TRBD1. The CDR3 sequence is 13 residues long. Germline V lookup: CDR1 SGHTS, CDR2 YDEGEE. V trimming: 4 bases; J trimming: 4 bases; junction bases outside the gene matches: 1. The CDR3 sequence: CASSRDRGYEQYF. CDR3 in DNA: TGTGCCAGCAGCCGGGACAGGGGGTACGAGCAGTACTTC.

V usage is TRBV5-6 and J usage is TRBJ1-5; perhaps TRBD1 as D (5 bases). Germline CDR1 reads SGHDT; CDR2 reads YYEEEE. V was pared by 4 bases and J by 7 bases, with 21 bases between. This CDR3 comprises 16 residues. CDR3 sequence: CASSLNVRGGDQPQHF. CDR3 in DNA: TGTGCCAGCAGCCTAAATGTAAGGGGCGGGGACCAGCCCCAGCATTTT.

This chain uses TRBV29-1 with TRBJ2-5; D perhaps matches TRBD1 (6 bases). Trimming took 2 bases from V and 4 from J, leaving 17 bases between them. Germline lookup yields CDR1 SQVTM and CDR2 ANQGSEA. The CDR3 is 15 residues long. The CDR3 DNA sequence: TGCAGCGTTGAAAACGTTAGGGGACACTTAGAGACCCAGTACTTC. Amino acids: CSVENVRGHLETQYF. Full variable domain (missing parts from reference TRBV29-1 and TRBJ2-5): SAVISQKPSRDICQRGTSLTIQCQVDSQVTMMFWYRQQPGQSLTLIATANQGSEATYESGFVIDKFPISRPNLTFSTLTVSNMSPEDSSIYLCSVENVRGHLETQYFGPGTRLLVL.